The 27 T cell receptor beta chains listed next were all sequenced from one sample in a study of T cells in Graves' hyperthyroidism and ophthalmopathy. TCR beta CDR3 sequences were amplified from RNA transcripts. In the first-round RT-PCR of the TCR CDR3, the HTBI primer set was used. One entry per CDR3 protein, called by TCRdb with MiXCR from the multiplex PCR reads. The sample yields roughly 350,000 distinct CDR3 sequences, more than 11% seen once. The sequencing sample was made of blood. These receptor sequences come from a young woman with Graves' hyperthyroidism.

The J gene is TRBJ1-5, the V gene TRBV7-6; D gene unclear. The germline CDR1 and CDR2 sequences are SGHVS and FNYEAQ. CDR3 length: 14 residues. V dropped 0 bases and J dropped 4 bases, with 7 bases sitting between them. The CDR3 DNA follows: TGTGCCAGCAGCTTAGCCGACTCGAATCAGCCCCAGCATTTT. It specifies CASSLADSNQPQHF. The variable domain in full, with the rest retrieved from reference TRBV7-6 and TRBJ1-5, is GAGVSQSPRYKVTKRGQDVALRCDPISGHVSLYWYRQALGQGPEFLTYFNYEAQQDKSGLPNDRFSAERPEGSISTLTIQRTEQRDSAMYRCASSLADSNQPQHFGDGTRLSIL.

This clonotype was observed a handful of times. The chain couples TRBV12-3 or TRBV12-4 to TRBJ2-7; D unclear. The CDR3 is 12 residues long. The V and J ends lost 5 bases and 3 bases respectively, with 8 bases between them. The CDR3 loop is CASSIQVYEQYF. CDR3 in DNA: TGTGCCAGCAGTATCCAAGTCTACGAGCAGTACTTC.

This clonotype was counted many times. The V call is TRBV7-9, the J call TRBJ2-7; unclear D gene. V lost 5 bases and J lost 2, with 13 bases in between. CDR1 SEHNR and CDR2 FQNEAQ come from the germline V gene (reference sequence). The CDR3 has 14 residues. The CDR3 bases are TGTGCCAGCAGCAATCTCGGGTGGCCCTACGAGCAGTACTTC. It specifies CASSNLGWPYEQYF. The full variable domain, its missing parts supplied by reference TRBV7-9 and TRBJ2-7, is DTGVSQNPRHKITKRGQNVTFRCDPISEHNRLYWYRQTLGQGPEFLTYFQNEAQLEKSRLLSDRFSAERPKGSFSTLEIQRTEQGDSAMYLCASSNLGWPYEQYFGPGTRLTVT.

This clonotype was seen many times. V and J are TRBV11-2 and TRBJ2-3; a possible D gene is TRBD1 (5 bases). V lost 5 bases, J lost 4 bases, and 16 bases lay in between. CDR3 length: 15 amino acids. CDR1 is SGHAT, CDR2 FQNNGV, per germline. The CDR3 loop is CASSPVSRVPDTQYF. In nucleotides, the CDR3 is TGTGCCAGCAGCCCGGTGTCCAGGGTTCCAGATACGCAGTATTTT.

V gene TRBV20-1 combines with J gene TRBJ1-2, with 9 bases fitting TRBD1. Germline CDR1 reads DFQATT; CDR2 reads SNEGSKA (reference sequence). The CDR3 consists of 17 residues. Germline trimming cut 6 bases from V and 5 bases from J; bases unmatched to any gene: 19. CDR3 DNA sequence: TGCAGTGCGCCGAAGGAGGACAGGGGTAGAGGCGGTTATGGCTACACCTTC. The encoded protein is CSAPKEDRGRGGYGYTF.

This clonotype has only a few counts. V gene TRBV4-3 combines with J gene TRBJ1-4, with D possibly being TRBD1 (5 bases). This CDR3 is built from 15 residues. The germline V gene has CDR1 LGHNA and CDR2 YSLEER. V lost 0 bases and J 5 bases, leaving 10 bases between the germline ends. CDR3 nucleotide sequence: TGCGCCAGCAGCCAAGACTGGGACCGGAATGAAAAACTGTTTTTT. Translated, it gives CASSQDWDRNEKLFF.

V is TRBV19 and J is TRBJ2-5, with D perhaps TRBD2 (5 bases). CDR3 length equals 12 residues. From germline, CDR1 is LNHDA and CDR2 SQIVND (reference sequence). V dropped 8 bases and J dropped 3 bases, with 10 bases sitting between them. CDR3 amino acids: CASVGSEETQYF. The CDR3, as DNA: TGTGCCAGTGTGGGTAGCGAAGAGACCCAGTACTTC.

Of note for this clonotype: At one end the junction does not follow the germline gene, possibly because of a read error. The chain combines TRBV20-1 with TRBJ1-5; 9 nucleotides match TRBD1. This CDR3 has 16 amino acids. Germline V gene sequence: CDR1 DFQATT, CDR2 SNEGSKA (reference sequence). As DNA, the CDR3 is TGCATTGCTAGTCGGACCGGGACAGGGACCCTACAGCCCCAGCATTTT. Amino acids: CIASRTGTGTLQPQHF.

Only a few counts were recorded for this clonotype. CDR3 DNA sequence: TGTGCCAGCAGCTTAGGTCGGGGGGGCTCCTACAATGAGCAGTTCTTC. The encoded protein is CASSLGRGGSYNEQFF. The gene calls are TRBV7-8 and TRBJ2-1; 8 bases agree with TRBD2. Unmatched junction bases numbered 2, after V lost 1 base and J lost 0 bases. Per the germline V gene, CDR1 is SGHVS and CDR2 is FQNEAQ. The CDR3 runs 16 residues.

This chain links TRBV19 with TRBJ2-5, with a possible D match to TRBD2 (7 bases). This CDR3 is built from 16 residues. Trimming stripped 1 base from V and 3 bases from J, with 15 bases between. From germline, CDR1 is LNHDA and CDR2 SQIVND (reference sequence). CDR3 protein: CASSIGARGGKETQYF. CDR3 nucleotide sequence: TGTGCCAGTAGTATAGGGGCCAGGGGAGGGAAAGAGACCCAGTACTTC.

This clonotype was recorded at least ten times. The J gene is TRBJ2-3, the V gene TRBV2; D gene uncertain. Trimming shortened V by 3 bases and J by 4 bases, and 17 bases separated the two germline ends. Germline CDR1 reads SNHLY; CDR2 reads FYNNEI. This CDR3 has 16 residues. The CDR3: CASSEALLRSADTQYF. The CDR3 region has the DNA TGTGCCAGCAGTGAGGCTTTACTAAGGTCCGCAGATACGCAGTATTTT.

There are a few counts of this clonotype. The CDR3 nucleotides read TGTGCCAGCAGGGAAGTGGGACTAGCGGGAGCCGAGACCCAGTACTTC. This encodes CASREVGLAGAETQYF. The V and J genes are TRBV3-1 and TRBJ2-5; 14 nucleotides line up with TRBD2. Trimming removed 6 bases from V and 5 bases from J; junction bases left unmatched: 8. Germline CDR1 LGHDT, CDR2 YNNKEL (reference sequence). The CDR3 has 16 amino acids.

This clonotype was observed at least ten times. The chain recombines TRBV2 with TRBJ2-2, with a tentative D call TRBD2 (6 bases). Germline V lookup: CDR1 SNHLY, CDR2 FYNNEI. The CDR3 runs to 16 residues. The V end was cut by 2 bases, the J end by 6 bases, with 16 bases between. The CDR3 is CASSELLAYSAGELFF. The CDR3 DNA reads as TGTGCCAGCAGTGAACTACTAGCTTACAGCGCCGGGGAGCTGTTTTTT.

The chain couples TRBV20-1 to TRBJ2-3; TRBD1 is a possible D gene (5 bases). V gave up 4 bases and J gave up 2 bases, with 10 bases separating them. This CDR3 contains 13 residues. Germline V gene lookup returns CDR1 DFQATT and CDR2 SNEGSKA (reference sequence). For the CDR3, the DNA is TGCAGTGCTAAGGACACCTTCACAGATACGCAGTATTTT. Its translation: CSAKDTFTDTQYF.

The rearrangement links TRBV7-2 to TRBJ2-1; 12 positions match TRBD2. The CDR3 is made up of 16 amino acids. Trimming at V came to 1 base and at J to 4 bases, leaving 2 bases not matched to a gene. Germline loops: CDR1 SGHTA, CDR2 FQGNSA. In nucleotides, the CDR3 is TGTGCCAGCAGCTTAGAACTAGCGGGAGGATACAATGAGCAGTTCTTC. It specifies CASSLELAGGYNEQFF.

This clonotype was detected ten times or more. This chain joins TRBV7-9 and TRBJ2-7; a possible D gene is TRBD1 (6 bases). Germline CDR1 is SEHNR and CDR2 is FQNEAQ (reference sequence). Trimming removed 4 bases from V and 4 bases from J, with 14 bases in between. This CDR3 is built from 14 residues. DNA for the CDR3: TGTGCCAGCAGCTGGGGACATGAGGGGTACGAGCAGTACTTC. Its translation is CASSWGHEGYEQYF.

The table lists this clonotype with many counts. The chain is built from TRBV7-8 and TRBJ1-2; TRBD1 might be the D (6 bases). CDR3 length equals 14 residues. Germline loops: CDR1 SGHVS, CDR2 FQNEAQ. Trimming took 2 bases from V and 8 from J, leaving 15 bases between them. The DNA of the CDR3 is TGTGCCAGCAGCTTACTTTTGGGGGGCAACGGCTACACCTTC. Its translation is CASSLLLGGNGYTF.

At least ten counts were recorded for this clonotype. The chain joins TRBV30 to TRBJ2-7, with 7 bases matching TRBD2. Losses at the gene ends were 3 bases for V and 7 bases for J; bases not matched to a gene: 9. The germline gives CDR1 GTSNPN, CDR2 SVGIG (reference sequence). The CDR3 has 13 residues. The CDR3 sequence: CAWSYRDYGEQYF. The DNA of the CDR3 is TGTGCCTGGAGCTACCGGGACTATGGAGAGCAGTACTTC.

This clonotype was seen at least ten times. The rearrangement links TRBV11-2 to TRBJ2-2; D perhaps matches TRBD1 (7 bases). Germline CDR1 reads SGHAT; CDR2 reads FQNNGV. This CDR3 has 15 amino acids. With 4 bases removed from V and 5 bases from J, the gap between germline ends came to 14 bases. The CDR3 loop reads CASSSLTGRTGELFF. The DNA for the CDR3 is TGTGCCAGCAGCTCTCTGACAGGGAGGACCGGGGAGCTGTTTTTT.

This chain links TRBV20-1 with TRBJ2-1; D may be TRBD1 (6 bases). CDR3 size: 13 residues. Germline CDR1 reads DFQATT; CDR2 reads SNEGSKA (reference sequence). With 1 base removed from V and 5 bases from J, the gap between germline ends came to 9 bases. In DNA form, the CDR3 reads TGCAGTGCTAGAGGGACAGCTAACAATGAGCAGTTCTTC. It yields the protein CSARGTANNEQFF.

This clonotype occurred many times. The CDR3 reads CASSLGQGGTDTQYF. For the CDR3, the DNA is TGTGCCAGCAGTTTAGGACAGGGGGGCACAGATACGCAGTATTTT. V is TRBV28 and J is TRBJ2-3; the match to TRBD1 covers 10 bases. CDR3 length: 15 amino acids. CDR1 is MDHEN, CDR2 SYDVKM, per germline. J lost 1 base, V lost 2 bases, and 0 bases had no gene match.

In this sample, this clonotype turned up a few times. The V and J genes are TRBV27 and TRBJ2-7, with 7 bases aligning to TRBD1. CDR1 is MNHEY, CDR2 SMNVEV, per germline (reference sequence). V lost 3 bases and J lost 5; bases outside the gene matches: 4. This CDR3 contains 13 residues. In DNA, the CDR3 is TGTGCCAGCAGTTTGAACAGGGGAAACGAGCAGTACTTC. Translation gives CASSLNRGNEQYF.

This clonotype was seen repeatedly, ten times or more. The rearrangement uses TRBV29-1 and TRBJ2-2, with a weak D call TRBD1 (6 bases). The CDR3 has 14 amino acids. Germline V lookup: CDR1 SQVTM, CDR2 ANQGSEA. Trimming shortened V by 4 bases and J by 1 base, and 10 bases separated the two germline ends. The CDR3: CSVGQVMNTGELFF. The CDR3 region has the DNA TGCAGCGTTGGACAGGTGATGAACACCGGGGAGCTGTTTTTT.

This clonotype has ten or more counts. J is TRBJ2-1 and V is TRBV24-1, with 10 bases matching TRBD2. With V trimmed by 3 bases and J by 2 bases, 3 bases remained unmatched. This CDR3 contains 16 residues. The germline gives CDR1 KGHDR, CDR2 SFDVKD. The CDR3 loop reads CATSDQTSGPYNEQFF. The CDR3 DNA follows: TGTGCCACCAGTGATCAGACTAGCGGGCCCTACAATGAGCAGTTCTTC.

V gene TRBV5-1 combines with J gene TRBJ1-1; 7 bases are a match to TRBD1. This CDR3 comprises 16 residues. Germline CDR1 is SGHRS and CDR2 is YFSETQ. V was clipped by 3 bases and J by 3 bases; unmatched bases: 11. CDR3 region: CASSSRDSRRDTEAFF. The CDR3 bases are TGCGCCAGCAGCTCTCGGGACAGCCGGCGGGACACTGAAGCTTTCTTT.

This clonotype was seen more than once but under ten times. The chain combines TRBV7-3 with TRBJ2-1, with a tentative D call TRBD2 (6 bases). CDR3 length equals 15 residues. Trimming removed 5 bases at V and 6 bases at J, with 17 bases between. Germline CDR1 and CDR2: SGHTA and FQGTGA. The CDR3, as DNA: TGTGCCAGCAGCCCCGGAGGGAGGTCTCCCAATGAGCAGTTCTTC. It yields the protein CASSPGGRSPNEQFF.

This chain joins TRBV5-4 and TRBJ2-4; D possibly corresponds to TRBD1 (5 bases). The CDR3 covers 19 residues. The V end lost 4 bases, the J end lost 1 base, and 24 bases lay between the germline ends. CDR1 is SGHNT, CDR2 YYREEE, per germline (reference sequence). CDR3 bases: TGTGCCAGCAGCCTTGGGCCAGGGAAGAGTCTTAGTGCCAAAAACATTCAGTACTTC. It specifies CASSLGPGKSLSAKNIQYF.